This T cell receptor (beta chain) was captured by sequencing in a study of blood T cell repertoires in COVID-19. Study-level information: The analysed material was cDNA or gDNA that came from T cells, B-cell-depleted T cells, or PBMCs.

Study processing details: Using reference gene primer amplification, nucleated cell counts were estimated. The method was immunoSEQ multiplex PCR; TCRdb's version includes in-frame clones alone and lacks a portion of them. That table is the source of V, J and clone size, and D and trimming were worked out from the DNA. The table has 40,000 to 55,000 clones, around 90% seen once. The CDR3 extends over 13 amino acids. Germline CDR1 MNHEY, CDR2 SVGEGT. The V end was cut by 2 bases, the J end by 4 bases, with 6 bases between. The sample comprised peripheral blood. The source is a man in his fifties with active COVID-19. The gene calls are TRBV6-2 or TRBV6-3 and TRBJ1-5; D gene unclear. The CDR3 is CASSYILNQPQHF. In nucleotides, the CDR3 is TGTGCCAGCAGTTACATCCTTAATCAGCCCCAGCATTTT.